The present T cell receptor (beta chain) was sequenced within a study of blood T cell repertoires in COVID-19. Study as a whole: The United States, Italy and Spain were the sources of the acute and convalescent COVID-19 samples.

This CDR3 region has 17 residues. The V and J ends lost 2 bases and 2 bases, in that order; junction bases with no gene match: 10. Germline CDR1 SGHTA, CDR2 FQGNSA. The assay was immunoSEQ multiplex PCR, and TCRdb's table has in-frame clones only and misses some. This sample has over 75,000 clones; approximately 80% occur once, and the top ten carry roughly 30%. This TCR was sampled from an elderly woman with active or convalescent COVID-19. The gene calls are TRBV7-2 and TRBJ2-5; TRBD2 matches at 8 bases. The specimen sequenced was peripheral blood. The chain's CDR3 is CASSLPRGGWVQETQYF. CDR3 DNA sequence: TGTGCCAGCAGCTTACCCCGGGGGGGGTGGGTACAAGAGACCCAGTACTTC.